This T cell receptor beta chain was obtained from a study of persistence of HIV-infected CD4 T cells. As concerns this clone: The antigen remains unidentified.

An overlapping HIV-1 Gag peptide pool stimulated these cells at 1 ug/peptide/mL. Sorting of responding CD4+ T cells relied on upregulated CD40 ligand together with CD69. Suppressive ART was started during chronic HIV-1 infection in these adults. CD4+ T cell counts exceeded 400 cells/uL; CMV serology was positive. This was the immunoSEQ version 4 assay in survey mode. TCRdb's copy holds only in-frame clones and misses some; the assay was immunoSEQ multiplex PCR. The sample yields about 13,000 clones, about 69% seen once. Whole-study findings and limits: Bulk TCR data could not be restricted to HIV-1-infected CMV-responding cells.

The specimen comprised CD4+ T cells sorted from PBMCs after roughly 18-hour stimulation, sampled from a patient who received antiretroviral therapy. The clonotype was recovered from an adult man with HIV who was CMV-seropositive.

CDR3 sequence (DNA): TGTGCCAGCAGCCAAGACCGGGGGCGTGATTGGACCGGGGAGCTGTTTTTT. Protein: CASSQDRGRDWTGELFF. The chain employs TRBV14 and TRBJ2-2; D may correspond to TRBD1 or TRBD2 (6 bases each). The CDR3 has 17 amino acids. The V gene's germline CDR1 is SGHDN and CDR2 FVKESK. V lost 0 bases and J lost 5, with 16 bases in between.